The TCR delta chain under discussion was sequenced for a study of γδ T cells in repeated Plasmodium falciparum infection. This clone has more than one count but fewer than ten. TCRdb assigns this DNA the protein of a much larger clone, which departs from its translation at residue 11; this likely reflects a read error, and the protein shown comes from translating the DNA. Flow sorting of PBMC yielded separate Vgamma9/Vdelta2+ and Vdelta2-negative gammadelta T cell populations for bulk repertoire analysis. Germline CDR1 and CDR2: GEAIGNYY and EKD. The CDR3 loop spans 19 amino acids. The V and J ends lost 3 bases and 0 bases, in that order; junction bases with no gene match: 15. TCRdb called clones anew from the multiplex PCR reads with CATT. The data contain 93,000 or so delta-chain clones, more than 0.85% of them singletons.

The sequencing input was gamma-delta T cells from blood. This TCR was sampled from a pool of human donors (malaria-infected and uninfected, not separated). The chain has TRDV2 and TRDJ1; 10 bases map to TRDD3. TCRdb leaves out the J gene; it was filled in here by matching the DNA to germline. CDR3 residues: CACDPLVLGDARYTDKLIF. The CDR3 DNA is TGTGCCTGTGACCCTCTAGTACTGGGGGATGCCCGGTACACCGATAAACTCATCTTT.